The source of this T cell receptor beta chain is a study of blood T cells in healthy people across ages. Primed by a sample-barcoded 5' primer and a J-beta primer mix, a second PCR proceeded for about 7 to 12 cycles. TCRdb reanalysed the 5' RACE reads using MiXCR and keeps one entry per CDR3 protein. Among 1.5 million to 2 million distinct CDR3 sequences listed, less than 50% were seen once. Germline CDR1 and CDR2: MDHEN and SYDVKM. The CDR3 loop spans 12 amino acids. Trimming removed 5 bases at V and 8 bases at J, with 11 bases between. The chain employs TRBV28 and TRBJ2-3, with no clear D. This TCR was sampled from a woman in her thirties or forties in good health. Sequenced material: blood. The CDR3 DNA follows: TGTGCCAGCAGTCTGCACGTGGGTACGCAGTATTTT. Amino acids: CASSLHVGTQYF.